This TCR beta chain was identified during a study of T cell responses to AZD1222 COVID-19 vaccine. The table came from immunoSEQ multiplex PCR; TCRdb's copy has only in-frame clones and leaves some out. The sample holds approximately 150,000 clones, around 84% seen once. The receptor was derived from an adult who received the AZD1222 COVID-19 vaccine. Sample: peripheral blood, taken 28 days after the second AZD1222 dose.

CDR3 region: CASSLVGQGNTEAFF. The CDR3 nucleotides are TGCGCCAGCAGCTTGGTAGGACAGGGGAATACTGAAGCTTTCTTT. This chain joins TRBV5-1 and TRBJ1-1, with 9 positions matching TRBD1. The V and J ends lost 0 bases and 5 bases, in that order; junction bases with no gene match: 5. CDR1 and CDR2 (germline): SGHRS, YFSETQ. The CDR3 has 15 residues.